These T cell receptor beta chains were read from a single sample in a study of shared clonotypes between healthy human individuals. The data were produced by immunoSEQ multiplex PCR, yet TCRdb's version contains in-frame clones alone and is incomplete. The sample gives millions of clones, 85% to 95% of which show up once; around 0.13% is in the top ten. The sequenced sample consisted of naive CD4+ T cells sorted from blood. The receptors derive from a man between 18 and 35 years old in good health. The CDR3 runs from the conserved cysteine through the conserved F or W. D genes are given only for firm matches. Some rows mark clone size as missing; the rest say once, few, many or name a class of expanded clone.

TRBJ1-2	TRBV28	NA	TRBD1	CASSLGQAYGYTF	TGTGCCAGCAGCCTAGGACAGGCATATGGCTACACCTTC
TRBJ2-3	TRBV11-2	NA	TRBD2	CASSLLAGGPGDTQYF	TGTGCCAGCAGCTTATTAGCGGGAGGGCCGGGAGATACGCAGTATTTT
TRBJ2-5	TRBV9	once	TRBD2	CASSVGVTSAKGGQETQYF	TGTGCCAGCAGCGTAGGTGTGACTAGCGCTAAGGGGGGGCAAGAGACCCAGTACTTC
TRBJ2-7	TRBV7-2	few	NA	CASSSEYEQYF	TGTGCCAGCAGCTCGGAGTACGAGCAGTACTTC
TRBJ1-3	TRBV5-1	NA	NA	CASSLQGSSGNTIYF	TGCGCCAGCAGCTTACAGGGCAGCTCTGGAAACACCATATATTTT
TRBJ1-2	TRBV6-1	NA	TRBD1	CASRPGGSDYGYTF	TGTGCCAGCAGACCAGGGGGAAGTGACTATGGCTACACCTTC
TRBJ2-7	TRBV7-2	NA	TRBD2	CASSLSILAGDRQYF	TGTGCCAGCAGCTTGAGTATCCTAGCGGGTGATCGGCAGTACTTC
TRBJ1-2	TRBV2	NA	TRBD1	CASRWDRDGYTF	TGTGCCAGCAGATGGGACAGAGATGGCTACACCTTC
TRBJ2-3	TRBV29-1	NA	TRBD1	CSVLGRQGASTSGTDTQYF	TGCAGCGTTTTGGGCCGACAGGGGGCATCTACATCTGGCACAGATACGCAGTATTTT
TRBJ2-7	TRBV5-1	NA	TRBD1	CASSSTGGALTYEQYF	TGCGCCAGCAGCTCGACAGGGGGCGCTCTTACGTACGAGCAGTACTTC
TRBJ2-5	TRBV6-5	once	NA	CASSYPGQETQYF	TGTGCCAGCAGTTATCCAGGGCAAGAGACCCAGTACTTC
TRBJ2-7	TRBV9	NA	NA	CASSGVLAEADYEQYF	TGTGCCAGCAGCGGGGTTTTAGCGGAGGCGGACTACGAGCAGTACTTC
TRBJ1-1	TRBV7-2	NA	NA	CASSLSSMNTEAFF	TGTGCCAGCAGCTTATCTTCTATGAACACTGAAGCTTTCTTT
TRBJ1-2	TRBV6-6	few	NA	CASSRVKNDGYTF	TGTGCCAGCAGTCGAGTTAAGAATGATGGCTACACCTTC
TRBJ2-1	TRBV6-4	NA	TRBD2	CASSEWTSGGSNNEQFF	TGTGCCAGCAGTGAGTGGACTAGCGGAGGGTCTAACAATGAGCAGTTCTTC
TRBJ1-4	TRBV30	NA	NA	CAWSPRRLGSYEKLFF	TGTGCCTGGAGTCCCCGGCGACTGGGGTCCTATGAAAAACTGTTTTTT
TRBJ2-5	TRBV5-1	NA	TRBD2	CASSLEGTSGVEYF	TGCGCCAGCAGCTTGGAAGGGACTAGCGGGGTAGAGTACTTC
TRBJ1-6	TRBV2	NA	NA	CASSVRQELHF	TGTGCCAGCAGTGTCCGACAGGAACTCCACTTT
TRBJ2-7	TRBV5-4	NA	TRBD2	CASARGSGARTYEQYF	TGTGCCAGCGCCAGGGGTAGCGGGGCCAGGACCTACGAGCAGTACTTC
TRBJ2-7	TRBV7-2	few	NA	CASSRTRYEQYF	TGTGCCAGCAGCCGTACACGCTACGAGCAGTACTTC
TRBJ2-7	TRBV21-1	NA	NA	CASSKGLDRAGSYEQYF	TGTGCCAGCAGCAAAGGGCTTGACAGGGCGGGATCCTACGAGCAGTACTTC
TRBJ2-1	TRBV7-9	NA	NA	CASSDLGAGRINEQFF	TGTGCCAGCAGCGACCTCGGGGCGGGGCGGATCAATGAGCAGTTCTTC
TRBJ2-3	TRBV7-8	NA	TRBD2	CASSFRLAGGSDTQYF	TGTGCCAGCAGTTTCCGACTAGCGGGGGGGTCAGATACGCAGTATTTT
TRBJ2-5	TRBV28	NA	NA	CASSEGAWTQYF	TGTGCCAGCAGCGAGGGAGCGTGGACCCAGTACTTC
TRBJ2-1	TRBV7-2	NA	TRBD2	CASSYTGTSGPNEQFF	TGTGCCAGCAGCTACACCGGGACTAGCGGACCCAATGAGCAGTTCTTC
TRBJ2-7	TRBV10-3	NA	NA	CAINGRSDYEQYF	TGTGCCATCAACGGGCGTAGCGACTACGAGCAGTACTTC
TRBJ1-1	TRBV5-1	NA	TRBD1	CASSPYRGGTEAFF	TGCGCCAGCAGCCCGTACAGGGGTGGTACTGAAGCTTTCTTT
TRBJ1-1	TRBV5-4	NA	TRBD1	CASSQGQGGVNTEAFF	TGTGCCAGCAGCCAGGGACAGGGAGGTGTGAACACTGAAGCTTTCTTT
TRBJ1-2	TRBV15	NA	TRBD1	CATSRGGGADYGYTF	TGTGCCACCAGCAGAGGAGGGGGCGCGGACTATGGCTACACCTTC
TRBJ1-1	TRBV6-1	NA	NA	CASSEDRVVTEAFF	TGTGCCAGCAGTGAAGACAGGGTGGTCACTGAAGCTTTCTTT
TRBJ2-1	TRBV7-2	NA	NA	CASSFINEQFF	TGTGCCAGCAGCTTTATCAATGAGCAGTTCTTC